What follows is one TCR beta chain and its context. In the PCR, 60 Vbeta and 13 Jbeta primers were used. TCRdb's table, derived via immunoSEQ multiplex PCR, lists solely in-frame clones and lacks some. Among about 160,000 clones, around 72% were seen once, and the ten largest hold approximately 1.5%. V lost 2 bases and J 2 bases, leaving 14 bases between the germline ends. This CDR3 region has 16 residues. Looked up from germline, CDR1 is MNHNS and CDR2 is SASEGT. The data derive from a study of cytomegalovirus exposure and HLA in healthy donors. The J gene is TRBJ2-3, the V gene TRBV6-1; tentative D call: TRBD2 (5 bases). The TCR was taken from a man in his forties or fifties in good health and CMV-seronegative. Sequenced: PBMCs. Written as DNA, the CDR3 is TGTGCCAGCAGTGAACTGGGCAGAGGGAACACAGATACGCAGTATTTT. Protein sequence: CASSELGRGNTDTQYF.